The clone carrying this TCR beta chain was detected many times. No antigen is known for it. The sample belongs to a study of early T cells in non-severe SARS-CoV-2 infection. Background on the study: Chains were unpaired, as sequencing was done on bulk RNA from unsorted whole blood. Findings and caveats of the study: Anti-spike CD8 responses were favored by VDJdb matching, which missed private and CD4 specificities.

Attached unique molecular identifiers marked individual cDNA molecules. MiXCR was run by TCRdb on the 5' RACE reads, yielding one entry per CDR3 protein. The sample has about 98,000 distinct CDR3 sequences, under 15% seen once. Between the trimmed V and J ends, which lost 1 base and 9 bases, there was a span of 12 bases. The CDR3 is made up of 13 amino acids. In germline, CDR1 is LGHDT, CDR2 YNNKEL (reference sequence). The sequencing sample was made of whole blood. The V and J genes are TRBV3-1 and TRBJ1-2, with D unclear. This TCR came from an adult who was a healthcare worker with PCR-confirmed SARS-CoV-2 infection or an uninfected control (not recorded which). This chain's CDR3 is CASSQATGPRYTF. In DNA form, the CDR3 reads TGTGCCAGCAGCCAAGCCACGGGTCCCCGCTACACCTTC.